The present entry profiles one T cell receptor (beta chain) with its context. The germline V gene encodes CDR1 SGHRS and CDR2 YFSETQ. Between the trimmed V and J ends, which lost 0 bases and 1 base, there was a span of 7 bases. This CDR3 has 14 amino acids. The sample is drawn from a study of follicular helper T cells after annual influenza vaccination. Generated by immunoSEQ multiplex PCR, the TCRdb table keeps only in-frame clones and is missing some. In the table there are a few hundred clones, around 82% of which are singletons. Indicated time point: 2015-2016 season, 7 days after influenza vaccination. Donors with HIV/AIDS, active malignancy, immunomodulators or active illness were excluded.

The chain links TRBV5-1 to TRBJ1-1; unclear D gene. Material: CXCR5+ CD38+ circulating T follicular helper cells from blood, obtained 7 days after influenza vaccination. Noted subset: circulating Tfh, non-naive CD4+CXCR5+PD-1+ (ICOS+CD38+ or ICOS-CD38-). The source is an adult who received the influenza vaccine. This CDR3 is CASSLASANTEAFF. CDR3 sequence (DNA): TGCGCCAGCAGCTTGGCTTCGGCGAACACTGAAGCTTTCTTT. Full variable domain (rest looked up from reference TRBV5-1 and TRBJ1-1): KAGVTQTPRYLIKTRGQQVTLSCSPISGHRSVSWYQQTPGQGLQFLFEYFSETQRNKGNFPGRFSGRQFSNSRSEMNVSTLELGDSALYLCASSLASANTEAFFGQGTRLTVV.